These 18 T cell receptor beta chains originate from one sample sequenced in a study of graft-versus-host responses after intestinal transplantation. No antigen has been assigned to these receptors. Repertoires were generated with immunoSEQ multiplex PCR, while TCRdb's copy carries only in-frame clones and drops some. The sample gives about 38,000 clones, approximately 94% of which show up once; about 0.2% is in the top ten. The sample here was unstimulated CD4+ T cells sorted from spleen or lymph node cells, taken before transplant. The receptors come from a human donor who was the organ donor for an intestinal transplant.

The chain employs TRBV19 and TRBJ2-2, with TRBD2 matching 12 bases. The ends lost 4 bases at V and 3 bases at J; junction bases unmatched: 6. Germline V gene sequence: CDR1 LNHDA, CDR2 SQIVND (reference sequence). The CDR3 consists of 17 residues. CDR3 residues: CASSNSSGGVYTGELFF. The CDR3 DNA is TGTGCCAGTAGTAACTCTAGCGGGGGGGTTTACACCGGGGAGCTGTTTTTT.

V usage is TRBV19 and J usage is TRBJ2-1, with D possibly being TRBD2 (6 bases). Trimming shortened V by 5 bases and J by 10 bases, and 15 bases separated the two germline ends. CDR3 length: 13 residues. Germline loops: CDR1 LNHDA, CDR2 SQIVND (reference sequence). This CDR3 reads CASSGVAEGEQFF. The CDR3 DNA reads TGTGCCAGTAGTGGTGTAGCGGAAGGAGAGCAGTTCTTC. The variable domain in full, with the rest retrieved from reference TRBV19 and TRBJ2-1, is DGGITQSPKYLFRKEGQNVTLSCEQNLNHDAMYWYRQDPGQGLRLIYYSQIVNDFQKGDIAEGYSVSREKKESFPLTVTSAQKNPTAFYLCASSGVAEGEQFFGPGTRLTVL.

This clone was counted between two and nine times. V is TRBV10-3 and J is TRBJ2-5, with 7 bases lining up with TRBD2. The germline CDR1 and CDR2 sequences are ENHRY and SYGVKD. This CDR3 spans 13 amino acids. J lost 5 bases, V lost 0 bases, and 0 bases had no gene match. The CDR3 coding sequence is TGTGCCATCAGTGAGTCTAGCGGGGAGACCCAGTACTTC. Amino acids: CAISESSGETQYF.

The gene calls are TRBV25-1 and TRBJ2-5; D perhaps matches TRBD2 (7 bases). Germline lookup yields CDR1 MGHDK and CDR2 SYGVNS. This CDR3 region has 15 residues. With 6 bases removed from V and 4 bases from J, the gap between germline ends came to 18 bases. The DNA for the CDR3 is TGTGCCAGCAGCCATGGACTGGCGGGGGCAGAGACCCAGTACTTC. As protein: CASSHGLAGAETQYF. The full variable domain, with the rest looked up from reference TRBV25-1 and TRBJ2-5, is EADIYQTPRYLVIGTGKKITLECSQTMGHDKMYWYQQDPGMELHLIHYSYGVNSTEKGDLSSESTVSRIRTEHFPLTLESARPSHTSQYLCASSHGLAGAETQYFGPGTRLLVL.

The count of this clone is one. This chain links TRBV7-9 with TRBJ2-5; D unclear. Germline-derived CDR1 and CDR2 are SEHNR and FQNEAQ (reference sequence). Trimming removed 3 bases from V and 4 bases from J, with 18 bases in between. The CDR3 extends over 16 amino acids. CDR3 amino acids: CASSFLFDRLPETQYF. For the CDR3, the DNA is TGTGCCAGCAGCTTCCTATTCGACCGGCTACCAGAGACCCAGTACTTC.

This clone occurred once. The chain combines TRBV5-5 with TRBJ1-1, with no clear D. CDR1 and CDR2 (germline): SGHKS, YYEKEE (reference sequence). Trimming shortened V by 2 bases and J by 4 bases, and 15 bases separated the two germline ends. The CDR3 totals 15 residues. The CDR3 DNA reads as TGTGCCAGCAGCTTACAGAATATTTTAGTCACTGAAGCTTTCTTT. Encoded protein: CASSLQNILVTEAFF.

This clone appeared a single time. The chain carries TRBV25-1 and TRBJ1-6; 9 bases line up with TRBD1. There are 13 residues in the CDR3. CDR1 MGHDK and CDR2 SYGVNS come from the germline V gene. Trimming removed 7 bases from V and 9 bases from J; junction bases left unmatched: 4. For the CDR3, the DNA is TGTGCCAGCATGGGACAGGGTCGTTCACCCCTCCACTTT. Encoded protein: CASMGQGRSPLHF.

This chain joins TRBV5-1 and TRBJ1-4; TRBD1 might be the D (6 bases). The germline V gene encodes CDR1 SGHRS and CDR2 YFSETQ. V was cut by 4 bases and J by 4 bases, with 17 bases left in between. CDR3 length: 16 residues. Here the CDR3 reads CASSPLGGGRNEKLFF. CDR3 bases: TGCGCCAGCAGCCCCCTCGGGGGCGGTCGTAATGAAAAACTGTTTTTT.

CDR3 bases: TGTGCCAGCAGCCAACCGACAGGGGGCACGGATGGCTACACCTTC. Translating it yields CASSQPTGGTDGYTF. This chain links TRBV4-2 with TRBJ1-2; the match to TRBD1 covers 10 bases. Germline V gene sequence: CDR1 LGHNA, CDR2 YNFKEQ. This CDR3 is built from 15 residues. Germline trimming cut 2 bases from V and 6 bases from J; bases unmatched to any gene: 6.

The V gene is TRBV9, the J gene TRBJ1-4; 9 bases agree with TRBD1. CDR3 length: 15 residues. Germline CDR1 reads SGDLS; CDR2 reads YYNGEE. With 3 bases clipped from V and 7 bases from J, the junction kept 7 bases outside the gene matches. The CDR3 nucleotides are TGTGCCAGCAGCGACAGGGGGCAGGTTCCTGAAAAACTGTTTTTT. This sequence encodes CASSDRGQVPEKLFF.

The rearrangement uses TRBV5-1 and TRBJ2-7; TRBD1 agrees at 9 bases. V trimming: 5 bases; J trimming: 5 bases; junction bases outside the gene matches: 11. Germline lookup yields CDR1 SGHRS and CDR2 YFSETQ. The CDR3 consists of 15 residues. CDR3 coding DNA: TGCGCCAGCAGGACGACCGGGGACAGGGTCAACGAGCAGTACTTC. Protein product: CASRTTGDRVNEQYF.

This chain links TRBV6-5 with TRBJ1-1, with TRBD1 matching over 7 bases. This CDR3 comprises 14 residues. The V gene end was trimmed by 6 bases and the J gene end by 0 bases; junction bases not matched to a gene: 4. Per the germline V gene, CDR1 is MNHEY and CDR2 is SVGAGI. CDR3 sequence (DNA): TGTGCCAGCAGCCGACAGGGTATGAACACTGAAGCTTTCTTT. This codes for CASSRQGMNTEAFF.

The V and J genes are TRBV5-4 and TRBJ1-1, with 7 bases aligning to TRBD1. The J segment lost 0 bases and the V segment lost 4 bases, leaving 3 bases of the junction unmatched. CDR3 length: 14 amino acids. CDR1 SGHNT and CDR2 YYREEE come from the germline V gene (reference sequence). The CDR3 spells CASSQGTVNTEAFF. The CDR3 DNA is TGTGCCAGCAGCCAGGGGACAGTGAACACTGAAGCTTTCTTT.

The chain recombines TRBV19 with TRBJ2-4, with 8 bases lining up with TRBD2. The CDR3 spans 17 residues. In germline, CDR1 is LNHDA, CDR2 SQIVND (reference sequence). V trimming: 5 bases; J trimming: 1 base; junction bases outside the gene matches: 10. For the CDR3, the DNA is TGTGCCAGTAGTCGGGGGGGCCCCGGCTCTGCCAAAAACATTCAGTACTTC. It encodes CASSRGGPGSAKNIQYF.

CDR3 region: CASSEGGGSYNEQFF. CDR3 DNA: TGTGCCAGCAGTGAGGGGGGAGGCTCCTACAATGAGCAGTTCTTC. The V and J genes are TRBV25-1 and TRBJ2-1, with a tentative D call TRBD2 (6 bases). V lost 3 bases, J lost 0 bases, and 9 bases lay in between. The CDR3 loop spans 15 amino acids. Germline V gene sequence: CDR1 MGHDK, CDR2 SYGVNS. The variable domain in full, completed from reference TRBV25-1 and TRBJ2-1, reads EADIYQTPRYLVIGTGKKITLECSQTMGHDKMYWYQQDPGMELHLIHYSYGVNSTEKGDLSSESTVSRIRTEHFPLTLESARPSHTSQYLCASSEGGGSYNEQFFGPGTRLTVL.

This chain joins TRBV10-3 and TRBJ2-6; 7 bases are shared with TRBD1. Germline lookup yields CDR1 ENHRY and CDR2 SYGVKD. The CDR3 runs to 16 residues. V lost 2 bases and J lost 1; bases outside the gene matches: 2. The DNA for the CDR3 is TGTGCCATCAGTGAGGTGGACAGGTCTGGGGCCAACGTCCTGACTTTC. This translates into CAISEVDRSGANVLTF.

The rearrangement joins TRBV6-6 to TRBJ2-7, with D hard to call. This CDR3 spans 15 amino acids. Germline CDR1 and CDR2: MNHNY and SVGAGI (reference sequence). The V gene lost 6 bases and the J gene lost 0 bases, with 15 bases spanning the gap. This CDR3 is CASSRPRLSSYEQYF. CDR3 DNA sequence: TGTGCCAGCAGCCGTCCGCGCCTTAGCTCCTACGAGCAGTACTTC.

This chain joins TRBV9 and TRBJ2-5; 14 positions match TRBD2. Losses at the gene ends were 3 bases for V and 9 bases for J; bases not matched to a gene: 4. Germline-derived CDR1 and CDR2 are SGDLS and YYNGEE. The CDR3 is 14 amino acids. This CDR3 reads CASSGRLAGGPQYF. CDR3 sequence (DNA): TGTGCCAGCAGCGGCCGACTAGCGGGGGGGCCCCAGTACTTC.